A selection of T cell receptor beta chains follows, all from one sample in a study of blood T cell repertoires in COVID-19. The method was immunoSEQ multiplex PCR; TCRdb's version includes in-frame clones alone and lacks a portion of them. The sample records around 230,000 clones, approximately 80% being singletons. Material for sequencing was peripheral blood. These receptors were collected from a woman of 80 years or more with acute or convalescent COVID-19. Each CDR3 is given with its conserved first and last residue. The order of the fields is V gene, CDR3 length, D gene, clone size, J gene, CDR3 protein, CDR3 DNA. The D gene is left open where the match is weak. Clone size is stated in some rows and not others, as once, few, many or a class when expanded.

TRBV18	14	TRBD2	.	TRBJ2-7	CASSGAGVTYEQYF	TGTGCCAGCTCCGGCGCGGGGGTTACCTACGAGCAGTACTTC
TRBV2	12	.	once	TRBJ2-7	CASSVAPYEQYF	TGTGCCAGCAGTGTGGCACCATACGAGCAGTACTTC
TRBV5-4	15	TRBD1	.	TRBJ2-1	CASSADRGAPNEQFF	TGTGCCAGCAGCGCGGACAGGGGGGCCCCCAATGAGCAGTTCTTC
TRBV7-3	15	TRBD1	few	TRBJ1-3	CASRPDRARGNTIYF	TGTGCCAGCAGACCCGACAGGGCGAGAGGAAACACCATATATTTT
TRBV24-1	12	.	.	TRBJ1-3	CATLPPGNTIYF	TGTGCCACCCTACCCCCCGGAAACACCATATATTTT
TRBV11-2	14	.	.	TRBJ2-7	CASSLEGLAYEQYF	TGTGCCAGCAGCTTAGAGGGCCTTGCCTACGAGCAGTACTTC
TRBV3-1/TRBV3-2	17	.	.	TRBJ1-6	CASSQAGQFLVGSPLHF	TGTGCCAGCAGCCAAGCCGGACAGTTCCTGGTTGGTTCACCCCTCCACTTT
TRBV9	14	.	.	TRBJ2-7	CASSAYRESYEQYF	TGTGCCAGCAGCGCGTACAGGGAGTCCTACGAGCAGTACTTC
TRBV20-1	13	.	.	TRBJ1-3	CSASVSSGNTIYF	TGCAGTGCTAGTGTGAGCTCTGGAAACACCATATATTTT
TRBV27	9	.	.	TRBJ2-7	CATPGQQYF	TGTGCCACCCCCGGACAACAGTACTTC
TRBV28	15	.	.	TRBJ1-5	CASQRGGPGNQPQHF	TGTGCCAGTCAGAGGGGGGGACCCGGCAATCAGCCCCAGCATTTT
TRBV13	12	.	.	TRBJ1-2	CASSSFNYGYTF	TGTGCCAGCAGCTCATTTAACTATGGCTACACCTTC
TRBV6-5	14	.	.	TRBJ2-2	CASSPEGRGGELFF	TGTGCCAGCAGTCCAGAAGGGCGGGGCGGGGAGCTGTTTTTT
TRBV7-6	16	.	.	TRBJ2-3	CASSLVSYTLSDTQYF	TGTGCCAGCAGCTTAGTCTCTTACACGCTTTCAGATACGCAGTATTTT
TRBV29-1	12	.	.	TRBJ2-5	CSVDATRGTQYF	TGCAGCGTTGATGCGACACGGGGGACCCAGTACTTC
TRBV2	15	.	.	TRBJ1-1	CASRQQQGTNTEAFF	TGTGCCAGCAGGCAACAACAGGGAACAAACACTGAAGCTTTCTTT
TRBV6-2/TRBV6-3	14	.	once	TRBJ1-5	CASSYPTSRGPQHF	TGTGCCAGCAGTTACCCTACGTCCCGTGGGCCCCAGCATTTT
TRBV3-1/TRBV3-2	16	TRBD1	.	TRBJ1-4	CASSHTTGTGGEKLFF	TGTGCCAGCAGCCACACGACCGGGACAGGAGGTGAAAAACTGTTTTTT
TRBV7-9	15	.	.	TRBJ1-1	CASSLAPRVNTEAFF	TGTGCCAGCAGCTTAGCACCCAGGGTAAACACTGAAGCTTTCTTT
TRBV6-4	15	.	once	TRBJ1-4	CASIHRAGDVKKLFF	TGTGCCAGCATTCACCGGGCCGGGGATGTTAAAAAACTGTTTTTT
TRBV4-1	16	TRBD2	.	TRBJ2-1	CASSQDPLADYNEQFF	TGCGCCAGCAGCCAAGATCCTCTAGCGGACTACAATGAGCAGTTCTTC
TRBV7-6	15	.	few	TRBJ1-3	CASSLGQGSGNTIYF	TGTGCCAGCAGCTTAGGTCAGGGAAGTGGAAACACCATATATTTT
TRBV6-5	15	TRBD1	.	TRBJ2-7	CASSPHTGGGDEQYF	TGTGCCAGCAGTCCCCATACAGGGGGCGGGGACGAGCAGTACTTC
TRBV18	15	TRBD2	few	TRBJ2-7	CASSPGGSATGEQYF	TGTGCCAGCTCCCCCGGGGGGTCTGCTACTGGCGAGCAGTACTTC
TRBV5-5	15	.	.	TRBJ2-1	CASTDGGSGYNEQFF	TGTGCCAGCACCGACGGGGGTAGTGGTTACAATGAGCAGTTCTTC
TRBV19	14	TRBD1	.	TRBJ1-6	CASSQGAYNSPLHF	TGTGCCAGTAGCCAGGGGGCCTATAATTCACCCCTCCACTTT
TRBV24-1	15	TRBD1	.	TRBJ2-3	CATAPTGGGTDTQYF	TGTGCCACGGCCCCTACAGGGGGTGGTACAGATACGCAGTATTTT
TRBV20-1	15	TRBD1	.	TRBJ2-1	CSASRGQGANNEQFF	TGCAGTGCTAGTAGGGGACAGGGGGCGAACAATGAGCAGTTCTTC
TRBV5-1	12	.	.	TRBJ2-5	CASSPGDGTQYF	TGCGCCAGCAGCCCAGGGGACGGGACCCAGTACTTC
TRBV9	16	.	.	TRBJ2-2	CASSVVPEAPTGELFF	TGTGCCAGCAGCGTAGTCCCGGAGGCCCCCACCGGGGAGCTGTTTTTT
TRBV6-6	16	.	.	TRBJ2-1	CASSYSRAASYNEQFF	TGTGCCAGCAGTTACTCGAGGGCGGCCTCCTACAATGAGCAGTTCTTC
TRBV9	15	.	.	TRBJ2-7	CASSVVGRDSYEQYF	TGTGCCAGCAGCGTAGTAGGACGGGACTCCTACGAGCAGTACTTC
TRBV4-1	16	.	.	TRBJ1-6	CASSQASLGSNSPLHF	TGCGCCAGCAGCCAAGCTTCCCTGGGGAGTAATTCACCCCTCCACTTT
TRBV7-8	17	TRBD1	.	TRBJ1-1	CASSRGLEGQHNTEAFF	TGTGCCAGCAGCCGAGGCTTGGAGGGACAGCACAACACTGAAGCTTTCTTT
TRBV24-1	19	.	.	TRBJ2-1	CATSPSLGGGYSSYNEQFF	TGTGCCACCAGTCCTTCTCTGGGGGGGGGCTACAGCTCCTACAATGAGCAGTTCTTC
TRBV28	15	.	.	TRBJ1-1	CASSFPGLMNTEAFF	TGTGCCAGCAGTTTTCCAGGGCTCATGAACACTGAAGCTTTCTTT
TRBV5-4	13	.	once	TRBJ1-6	CASRLGLNSPLHF	TGTGCCAGCAGACTAGGACTTAATTCACCCCTCCACTTT
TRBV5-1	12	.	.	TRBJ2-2	CASSLNTGELFF	TGCGCCAGCAGCCTAAACACCGGGGAGCTGTTTTTT
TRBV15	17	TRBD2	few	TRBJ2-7	CATSRVGGGFVSYEQYF	TGTGCCACCAGCAGAGTAGGCGGGGGGTTTGTATCCTACGAGCAGTACTTC
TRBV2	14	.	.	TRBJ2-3	CAIPKGSSTDTQYF	TGTGCCATCCCGAAGGGGTCTAGCACAGATACGCAGTATTTT
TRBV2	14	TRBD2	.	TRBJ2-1	CASSGTSLRHEQFF	TGTGCCAGCAGTGGGACTAGCCTTAGGCATGAGCAGTTCTTC
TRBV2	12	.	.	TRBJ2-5	CASSEIRGTQYF	TGTGCCAGCAGTGAGATCCGGGGGACCCAGTACTTC
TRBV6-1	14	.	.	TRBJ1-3	CASSEGRAGNTIYF	TGTGCCAGCAGTGAAGGGAGGGCTGGAAACACCATATATTTT
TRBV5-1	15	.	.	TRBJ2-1	CASSLSRSSYNEQFF	TGCGCCAGCAGCTTAAGCCGGAGCTCCTACAATGAGCAGTTCTTC
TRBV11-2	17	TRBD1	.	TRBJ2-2	CASSLRPDRVNTGELFF	TGTGCCAGCAGCTTAAGGCCGGACAGGGTGAACACCGGGGAGCTGTTTTTT
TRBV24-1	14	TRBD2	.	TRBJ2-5	CATSEGFSGGAQYF	TGTGCCACCAGTGAGGGGTTTAGCGGGGGGGCCCAGTACTTC
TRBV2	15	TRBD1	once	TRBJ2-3	CASGAGQGRTDTQYF	TGTGCCAGCGGGGCGGGACAGGGGAGGACAGATACGCAGTATTTT
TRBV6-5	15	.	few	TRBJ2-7	CASSYVYGQNYEQYF	TGTGCCAGCAGTTACGTTTACGGACAGAACTACGAGCAGTACTTC
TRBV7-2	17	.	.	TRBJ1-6	CASSLGAATSYNSPLHF	TGTGCCAGCAGCTTAGGAGCAGCGACCAGCTATAATTCACCCCTCCACTTT
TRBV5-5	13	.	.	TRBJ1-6	CASGGETISPLHF	TGTGCCAGCGGGGGGGAGACAATTTCACCCCTCCACTTT
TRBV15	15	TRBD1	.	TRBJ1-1	CATSKDRGASTEAFF	TGTGCCACCAGCAAGGACAGGGGGGCCAGCACTGAAGCTTTCTTT
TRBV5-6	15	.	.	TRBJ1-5	CASSFYGGTDQPQHF	TGTGCCAGCAGCTTTTACGGGGGGACCGACCAGCCCCAGCATTTT
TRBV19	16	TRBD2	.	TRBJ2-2	CASSPAGGPIAGELFF	TGTGCCAGTAGCCCAGCGGGGGGGCCTATTGCCGGGGAGCTGTTTTTT
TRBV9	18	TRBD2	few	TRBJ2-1	CASSPRVVAGGMGNEQFF	TGTGCCAGCAGCCCCCGAGTGGTAGCGGGGGGGATGGGGAATGAGCAGTTCTTC
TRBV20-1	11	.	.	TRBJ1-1	CSARQSTEAFF	TGCAGTGCTAGACAGTCCACTGAAGCTTTCTTT
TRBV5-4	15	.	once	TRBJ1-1	CASSPGHLLSTEAFF	TGTGCCAGCAGCCCGGGACACCTTCTCAGCACTGAAGCTTTCTTT
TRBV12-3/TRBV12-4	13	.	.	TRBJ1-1	CASSFGWNTEAFF	TGTGCCAGCAGTTTCGGGTGGAACACTGAAGCTTTCTTT